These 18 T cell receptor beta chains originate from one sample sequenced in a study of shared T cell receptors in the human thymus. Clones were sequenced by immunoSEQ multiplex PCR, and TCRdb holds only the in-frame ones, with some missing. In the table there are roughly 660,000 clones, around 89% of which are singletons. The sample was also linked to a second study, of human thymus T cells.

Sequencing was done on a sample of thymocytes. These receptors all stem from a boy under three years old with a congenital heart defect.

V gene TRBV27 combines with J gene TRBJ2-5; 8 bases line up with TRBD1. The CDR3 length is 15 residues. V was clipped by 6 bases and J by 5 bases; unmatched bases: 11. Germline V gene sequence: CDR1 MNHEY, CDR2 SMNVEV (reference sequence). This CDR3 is CASREDRDRWETQYF. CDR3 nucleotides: TGTGCCAGCAGAGAGGACAGGGACCGATGGGAGACCCAGTACTTC.

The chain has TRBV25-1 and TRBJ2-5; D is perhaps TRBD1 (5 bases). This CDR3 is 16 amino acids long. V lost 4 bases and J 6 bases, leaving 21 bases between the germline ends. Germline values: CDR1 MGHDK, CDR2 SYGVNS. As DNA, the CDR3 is TGTGCCAGCAGTGGTACAGGCACTGGGCACACGCAGACCCAGTACTTC. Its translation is CASSGTGTGHTQTQYF.

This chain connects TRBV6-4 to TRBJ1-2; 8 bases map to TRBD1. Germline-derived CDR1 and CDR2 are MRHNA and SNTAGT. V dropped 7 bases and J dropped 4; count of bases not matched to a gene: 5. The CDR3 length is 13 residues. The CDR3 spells CASNGQGGYGYTF. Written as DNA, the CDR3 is TGTGCCAGCAACGGACAGGGAGGCTATGGCTACACCTTC.

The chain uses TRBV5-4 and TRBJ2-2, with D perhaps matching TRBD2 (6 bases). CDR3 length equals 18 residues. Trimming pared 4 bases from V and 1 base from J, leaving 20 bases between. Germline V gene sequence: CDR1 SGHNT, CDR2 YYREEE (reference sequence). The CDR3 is CASSPGGPGEVNTGELFF. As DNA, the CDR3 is TGTGCCAGCAGCCCGGGTGGTCCGGGAGAGGTGAACACCGGGGAGCTGTTTTTT. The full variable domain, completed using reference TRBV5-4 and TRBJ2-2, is ETGVTQSPTHLIKTRGQQVTLRCSSQSGHNTVSWYQQALGQGPQFIFQYYREEENGRGNFPPRFSGLQFPNYSSELNVNALELDDSALYLCASSPGGPGEVNTGELFFGEGSRLTVL.

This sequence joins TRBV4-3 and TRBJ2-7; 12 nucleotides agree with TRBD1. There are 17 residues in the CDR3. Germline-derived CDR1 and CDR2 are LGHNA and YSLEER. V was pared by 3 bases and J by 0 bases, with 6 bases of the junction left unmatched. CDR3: CASSQGQGASSSYEQYF. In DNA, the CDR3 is TGCGCCAGCAGCCAGGGACAGGGGGCGTCTAGCTCCTACGAGCAGTACTTC.

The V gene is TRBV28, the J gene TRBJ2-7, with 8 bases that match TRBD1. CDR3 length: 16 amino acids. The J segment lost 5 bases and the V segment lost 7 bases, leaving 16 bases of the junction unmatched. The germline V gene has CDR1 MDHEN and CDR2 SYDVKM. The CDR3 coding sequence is TGTGCCAGCACTAATTATCGACAGGGGTGGGGAAACGAGCAGTACTTC. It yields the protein CASTNYRQGWGNEQYF.

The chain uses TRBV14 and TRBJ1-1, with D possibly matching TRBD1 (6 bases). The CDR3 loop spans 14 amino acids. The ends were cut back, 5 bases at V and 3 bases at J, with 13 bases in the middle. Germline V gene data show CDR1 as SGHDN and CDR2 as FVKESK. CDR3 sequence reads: CASSKEAGDTEAFF. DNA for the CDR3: TGTGCCAGCAGCAAGGAGGCAGGGGACACTGAAGCTTTCTTT.

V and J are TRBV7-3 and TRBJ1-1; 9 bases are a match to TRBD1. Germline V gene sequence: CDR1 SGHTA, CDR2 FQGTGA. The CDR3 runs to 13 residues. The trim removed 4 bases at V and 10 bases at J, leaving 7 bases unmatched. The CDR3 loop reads CASSYDRGSGAFF. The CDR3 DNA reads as TGTGCCAGCAGCTACGACAGGGGGTCCGGAGCTTTCTTT. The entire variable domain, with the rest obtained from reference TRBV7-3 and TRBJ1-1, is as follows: GAGVSQTPSNKVTEKGKYVELRCDPISGHTALYWYRQSLGQGPEFLIYFQGTGAADDSGLPNDRFFAVRPEGSVSTLKIQRTERGDSAVYLCASSYDRGSGAFFGQGTRLTVV.

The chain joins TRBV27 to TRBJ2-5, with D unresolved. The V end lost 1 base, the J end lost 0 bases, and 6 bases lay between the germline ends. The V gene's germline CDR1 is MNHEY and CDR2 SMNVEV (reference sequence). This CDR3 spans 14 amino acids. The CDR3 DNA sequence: TGTGCCAGCAGTTTATTTCCGTACCAAGAGACCCAGTACTTC. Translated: CASSLFPYQETQYF.

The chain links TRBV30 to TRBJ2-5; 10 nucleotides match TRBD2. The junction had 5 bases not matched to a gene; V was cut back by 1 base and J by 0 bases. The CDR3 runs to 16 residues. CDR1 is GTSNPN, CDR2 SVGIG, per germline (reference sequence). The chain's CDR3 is CAWSARTSGNQETQYF. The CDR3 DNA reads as TGTGCCTGGAGTGCACGGACTAGCGGAAACCAAGAGACCCAGTACTTC.

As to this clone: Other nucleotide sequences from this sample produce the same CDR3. The CDR3 here is CATSRGPSGSTDTQYF. CDR3 sequence (DNA): TGTGCCACCAGCAGAGGTCCTAGCGGTAGCACAGATACGCAGTATTTT. The rearrangement uses TRBV15 and TRBJ2-3; the match to TRBD2 covers 7 bases. Germline CDR1 reads LNHNV; CDR2 reads YYDKDF (reference sequence). The CDR3 sequence is 16 residues long. Losses at the gene ends were 1 base for V and 0 bases for J; bases not matched to a gene: 4.

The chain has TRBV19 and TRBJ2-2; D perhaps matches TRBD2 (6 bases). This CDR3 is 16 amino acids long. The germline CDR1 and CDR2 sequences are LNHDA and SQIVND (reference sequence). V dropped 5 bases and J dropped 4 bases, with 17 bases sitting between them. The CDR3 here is CASSRSRGGVTGELFF. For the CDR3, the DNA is TGTGCCAGTAGTCGGTCGCGGGGCGGTGTCACCGGGGAGCTGTTTTTT.

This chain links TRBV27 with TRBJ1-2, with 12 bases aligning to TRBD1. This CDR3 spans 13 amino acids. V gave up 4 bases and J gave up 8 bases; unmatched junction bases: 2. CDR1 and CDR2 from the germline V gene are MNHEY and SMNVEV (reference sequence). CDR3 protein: CASSSGTGGGYTF. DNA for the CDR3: TGTGCCAGCAGTTCCGGGACAGGGGGCGGCTACACCTTC.

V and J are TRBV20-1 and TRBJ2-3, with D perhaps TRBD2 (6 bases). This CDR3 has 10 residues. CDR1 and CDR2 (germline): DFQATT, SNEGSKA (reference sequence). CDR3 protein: CRGGTDTQYF. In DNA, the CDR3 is TGCAGGGGCGGGACCGATACGCAGTATTTT.

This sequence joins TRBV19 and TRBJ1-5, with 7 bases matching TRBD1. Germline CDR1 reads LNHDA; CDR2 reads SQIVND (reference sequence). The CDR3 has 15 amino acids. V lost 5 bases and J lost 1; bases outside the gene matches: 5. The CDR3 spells CASSGDRVSNQPQHF. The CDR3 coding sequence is TGTGCCAGTAGTGGAGACAGGGTAAGCAATCAGCCCCAGCATTTT.

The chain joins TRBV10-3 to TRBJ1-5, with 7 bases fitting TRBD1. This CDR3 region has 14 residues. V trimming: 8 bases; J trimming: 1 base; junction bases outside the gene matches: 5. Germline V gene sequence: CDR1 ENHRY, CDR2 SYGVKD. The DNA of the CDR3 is TGTGCCATCGGCCCCAGGGGGAGCAATCAGCCCCAGCATTTT. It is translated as CAIGPRGSNQPQHF.

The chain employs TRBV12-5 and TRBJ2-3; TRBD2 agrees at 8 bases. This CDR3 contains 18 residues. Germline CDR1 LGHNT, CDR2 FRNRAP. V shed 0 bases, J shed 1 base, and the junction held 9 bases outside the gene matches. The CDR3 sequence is CASGLVSTSGDCTDTQYF. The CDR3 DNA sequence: TGTGCTAGTGGTTTGGTATCTACTAGCGGAGATTGCACAGATACGCAGTATTTT.

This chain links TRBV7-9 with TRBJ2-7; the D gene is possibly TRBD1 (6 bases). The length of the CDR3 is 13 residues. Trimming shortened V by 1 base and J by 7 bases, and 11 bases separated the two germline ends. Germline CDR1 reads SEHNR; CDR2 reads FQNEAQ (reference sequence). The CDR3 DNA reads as TGTGCCAGCAGCTTAGGCCCTCAGGGGGAGCAGTACTTC. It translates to CASSLGPQGEQYF.